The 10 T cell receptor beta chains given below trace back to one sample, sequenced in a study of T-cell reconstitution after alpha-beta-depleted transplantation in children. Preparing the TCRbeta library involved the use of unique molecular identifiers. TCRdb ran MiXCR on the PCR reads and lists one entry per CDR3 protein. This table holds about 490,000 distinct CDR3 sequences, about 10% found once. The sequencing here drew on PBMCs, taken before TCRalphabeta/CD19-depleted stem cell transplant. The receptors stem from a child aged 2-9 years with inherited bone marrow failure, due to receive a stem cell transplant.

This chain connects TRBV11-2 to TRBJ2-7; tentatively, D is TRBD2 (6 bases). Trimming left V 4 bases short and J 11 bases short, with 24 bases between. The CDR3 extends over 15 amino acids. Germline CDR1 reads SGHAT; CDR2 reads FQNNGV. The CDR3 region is CASSSPTSMGLREYF. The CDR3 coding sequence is TGTGCCAGCAGCTCGCCGACATCCATGGGACTCCGGGAGTACTTC.

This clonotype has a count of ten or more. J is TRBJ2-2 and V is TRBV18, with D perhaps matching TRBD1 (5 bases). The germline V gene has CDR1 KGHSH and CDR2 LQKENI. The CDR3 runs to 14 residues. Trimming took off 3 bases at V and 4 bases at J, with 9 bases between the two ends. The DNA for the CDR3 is TGTGCCAGCTCACCTCGAGACAGCACCGGGGAGCTGTTTTTT. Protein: CASSPRDSTGELFF. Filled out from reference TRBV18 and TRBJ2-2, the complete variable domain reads NAGVMQNPRHLVRRRGQEARLRCSPMKGHSHVYWYRQLPEEGLKFMVYLQKENIIDESGMPKERFSAEFPKEGPSILRIQQVVRGDSAAYFCASSPRDSTGELFFGEGSRLTVL.

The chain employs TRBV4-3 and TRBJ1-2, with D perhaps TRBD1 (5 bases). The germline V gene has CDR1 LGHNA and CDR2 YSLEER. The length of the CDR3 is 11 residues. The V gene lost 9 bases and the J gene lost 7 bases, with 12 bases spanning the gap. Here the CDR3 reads CARLRGSGYTF. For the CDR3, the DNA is TGCGCCAGACTTCGGGGGAGTGGCTACACCTTC.

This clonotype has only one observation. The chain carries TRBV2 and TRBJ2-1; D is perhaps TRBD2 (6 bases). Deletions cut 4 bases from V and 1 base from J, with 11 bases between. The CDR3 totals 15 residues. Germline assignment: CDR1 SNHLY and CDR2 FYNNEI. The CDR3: CASSGWEESYNEQFF. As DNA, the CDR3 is TGTGCCAGCAGTGGTTGGGAGGAATCCTACAATGAGCAGTTCTTC.

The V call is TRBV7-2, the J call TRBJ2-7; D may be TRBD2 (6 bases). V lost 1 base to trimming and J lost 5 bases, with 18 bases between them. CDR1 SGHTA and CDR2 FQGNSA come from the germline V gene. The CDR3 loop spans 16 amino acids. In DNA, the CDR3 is TGTGCCAGCAGCTTAGGCGGACTAAACTGGGCCCACGAGCAGTACTTC. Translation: CASSLGGLNWAHEQYF.

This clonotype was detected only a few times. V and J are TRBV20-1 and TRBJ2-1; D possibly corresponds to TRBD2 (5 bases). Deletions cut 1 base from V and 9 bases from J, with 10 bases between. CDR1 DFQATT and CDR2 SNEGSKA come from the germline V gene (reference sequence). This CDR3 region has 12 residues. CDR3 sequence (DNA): TGCAGTGCTAGAGGGGAGCGGCCTGAGCAGTTCTTC. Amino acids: CSARGERPEQFF.

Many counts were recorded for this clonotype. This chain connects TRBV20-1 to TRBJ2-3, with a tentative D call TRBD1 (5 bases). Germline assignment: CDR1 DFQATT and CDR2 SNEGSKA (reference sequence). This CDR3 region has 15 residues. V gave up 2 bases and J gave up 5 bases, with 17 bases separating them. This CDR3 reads CSARRQGLIGDTQYF. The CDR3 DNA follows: TGCAGTGCTAGACGTCAGGGTTTGATAGGAGATACGCAGTATTTT.

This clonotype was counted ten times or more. Written as DNA, the CDR3 is TGTGCCAGCAGTGATCATCTTCTAGCCGGGGAGCTGTTTTTT. This sequence encodes CASSDHLLAGELFF. The J gene is TRBJ2-2, the V gene TRBV25-1; D call uncertain. This CDR3 spans 14 amino acids. V was cut by 3 bases and J by 6 bases, with 11 bases left in between. The germline V gene encodes CDR1 MGHDK and CDR2 SYGVNS.

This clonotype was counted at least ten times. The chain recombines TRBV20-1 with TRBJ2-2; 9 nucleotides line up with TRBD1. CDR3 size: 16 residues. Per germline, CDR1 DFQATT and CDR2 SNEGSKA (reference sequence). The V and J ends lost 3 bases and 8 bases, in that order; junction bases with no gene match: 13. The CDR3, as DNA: TGCAGTGCTAGGGACAGGGGCGGTCAGGCGCCGGGGGAGCTGTTTTTT. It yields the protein CSARDRGGQAPGELFF.

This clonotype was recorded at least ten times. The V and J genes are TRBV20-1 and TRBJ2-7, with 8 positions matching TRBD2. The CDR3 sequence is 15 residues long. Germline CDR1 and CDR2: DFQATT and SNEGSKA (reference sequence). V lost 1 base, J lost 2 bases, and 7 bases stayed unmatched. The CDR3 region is CSARVSLAGTYEQYF. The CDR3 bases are TGCAGTGCTAGAGTGTCCCTAGCGGGTACCTACGAGCAGTACTTC.